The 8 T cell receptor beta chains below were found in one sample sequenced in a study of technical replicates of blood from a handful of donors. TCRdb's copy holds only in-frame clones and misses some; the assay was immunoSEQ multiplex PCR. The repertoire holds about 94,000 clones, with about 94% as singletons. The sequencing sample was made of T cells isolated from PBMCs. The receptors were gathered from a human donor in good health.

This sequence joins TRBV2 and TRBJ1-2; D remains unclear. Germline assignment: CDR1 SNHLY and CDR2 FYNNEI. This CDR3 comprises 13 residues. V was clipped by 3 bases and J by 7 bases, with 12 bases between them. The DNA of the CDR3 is TGTGCCAGCAGTGATGGGTCCGCGGGTGGCTACACCTTC. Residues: CASSDGSAGGYTF.

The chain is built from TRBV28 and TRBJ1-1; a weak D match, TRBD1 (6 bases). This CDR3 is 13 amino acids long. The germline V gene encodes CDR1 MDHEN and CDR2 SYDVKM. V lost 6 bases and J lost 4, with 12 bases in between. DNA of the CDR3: TGTGCCAGCAGCCGTCGGGGGGCCACTGAAGCTTTCTTT. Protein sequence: CASSRRGATEAFF.

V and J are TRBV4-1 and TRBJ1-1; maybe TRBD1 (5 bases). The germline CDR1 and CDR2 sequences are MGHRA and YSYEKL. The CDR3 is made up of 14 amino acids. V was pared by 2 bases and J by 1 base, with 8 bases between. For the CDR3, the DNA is TGCGCCAGCAGCCAAAGGGGCAGGAACACTGAAGCTTTCTTT. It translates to CASSQRGRNTEAFF.

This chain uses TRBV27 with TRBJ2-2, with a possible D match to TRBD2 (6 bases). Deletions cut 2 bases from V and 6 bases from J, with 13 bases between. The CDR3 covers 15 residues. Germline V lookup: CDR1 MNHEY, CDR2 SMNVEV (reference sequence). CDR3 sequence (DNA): TGTGCCAGCAGTTTAACGGGGCGCGGGGCCGGGGAGCTGTTTTTT. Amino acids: CASSLTGRGAGELFF.

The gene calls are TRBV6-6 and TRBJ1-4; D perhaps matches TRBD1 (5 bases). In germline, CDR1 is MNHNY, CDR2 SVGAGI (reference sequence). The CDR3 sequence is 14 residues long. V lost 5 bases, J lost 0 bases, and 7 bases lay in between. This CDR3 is CASSKGTTNEKLFF. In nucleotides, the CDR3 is TGTGCCAGCAGTAAGGGGACAACTAATGAAAAACTGTTTTTT.

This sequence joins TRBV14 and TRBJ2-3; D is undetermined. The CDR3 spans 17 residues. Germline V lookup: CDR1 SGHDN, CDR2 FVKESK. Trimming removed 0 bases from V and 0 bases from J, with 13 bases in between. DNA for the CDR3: TGTGCCAGCAGCCAAGAGGCCGGGTTACAAAGCACAGATACGCAGTATTTT. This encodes CASSQEAGLQSTDTQYF.

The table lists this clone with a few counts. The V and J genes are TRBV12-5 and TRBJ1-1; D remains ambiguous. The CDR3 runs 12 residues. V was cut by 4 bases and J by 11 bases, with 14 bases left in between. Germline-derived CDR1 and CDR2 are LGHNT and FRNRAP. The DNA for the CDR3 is TGTGCTAGTGGTTCCACCGGGATGAGGGCTTTCTTT. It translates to CASGSTGMRAFF. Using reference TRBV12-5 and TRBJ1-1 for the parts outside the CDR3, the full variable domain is DARVTQTPRHKVTEMGQEVTMRCQPILGHNTVFWYRQTMMQGLELLAYFRNRAPLDDSGMPKDRFSAEMPDATLATLKIQPSEPRDSAVYFCASGSTGMRAFFGQGTRLTVV.

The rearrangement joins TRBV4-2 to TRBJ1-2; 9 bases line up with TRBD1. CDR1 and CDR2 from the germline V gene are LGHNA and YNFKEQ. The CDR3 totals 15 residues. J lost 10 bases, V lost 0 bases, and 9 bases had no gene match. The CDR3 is CASSQDQSTGGPYTF. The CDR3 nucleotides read TGTGCCAGCAGCCAAGACCAATCGACAGGGGGTCCCTACACCTTC.